This T cell receptor (beta chain) was observed in a study of shared clonotypes between healthy human individuals. TCRdb keeps only in-frame clones here, not all; method: immunoSEQ multiplex PCR. The sample contains over a million clones, 78% of which appear only once. Sequences were obtained from memory CD4+ T cells from PBMCs. Stated subset: CD45RA-negative fraction. The TCR originated in a man aged 18 to 29 in good health. Some clones in this sample may be carry-over from other donors' samples.

The CDR3 DNA reads TGTGCAAGTCGCTTAAGGGGGGTAGTAAACTATGGCTACACCTTC. Protein: CASRLRGVVNYGYTF. The V and J genes are TRBV12-2 and TRBJ1-2. TRBV12-2 is designated a pseudogene. The CDR3 length is 15 residues.